This T cell receptor beta chain was found in a study of blood T cell repertoires in COVID-19. Clones were read by immunoSEQ multiplex PCR, and TCRdb kept only the in-frame ones, dropping some. This table holds some 99,000 clones, 80% to 90% found once. The CDR3 consists of 11 residues. The trim removed 6 bases at V and 5 bases at J, leaving 1 base unmatched. Specimen: peripheral blood. The chain has TRBV12-3 or TRBV12-4 and TRBJ2-7, with 7 bases lining up with TRBD1. The sequence came from a human donor in a cohort sampled during active COVID-19. CDR3 loop: CASSQGDEQYF. The CDR3 DNA is TGTGCCAGCAGCCAGGGGGACGAGCAGTACTTC.